This passage covers 13 T cell receptor beta chains from one sample sequenced in a study of blood T cells in healthy people across ages. Alongside a J-beta primer mix, a sample-barcoded 5' primer served in a second PCR lasting about 6 to 11 cycles. Each CDR3 protein is one row after TCRdb ran MiXCR on the 5' RACE reads. This sample has roughly 790,000 distinct CDR3 sequences, with around 40% found just once. Sequencing used blood. These receptors all come from a woman between 55 and 75 years old in good health.

In its sample, this clonotype was seen a few times. In DNA, the CDR3 is TGTGCCAGCAGTGCACGATCAGCCCTCAATGAGCAGTTCTTC. Translating it yields CASSARSALNEQFF. The chain combines TRBV6-1 with TRBJ2-1, with no clear D. CDR3 length: 14 amino acids. Per germline, CDR1 MNHNS and CDR2 SASEGT. V was trimmed by 4 bases and J by 6 bases, leaving 13 bases between them.

This chain connects TRBV5-1 to TRBJ2-7; the match to TRBD1 covers 12 bases. The last part of the DNA fits TRBJ2-5 better; the J call may be wrong. CDR1 is SGHRS, CDR2 YFSETQ, per germline. CDR3 length equals 15 residues. The CDR3 region is CASSWGTGGGETQYF. CDR3 sequence (DNA): TGCGCCAGCAGCTGGGGGACAGGGGGCGGTGAGACCCAGTACTTC.

The genes are TRBV6-2 or TRBV6-3 and TRBJ1-5; 9 bases align to TRBD1. Germline CDR1 is MNHEY and CDR2 is SVGEGT. This CDR3 is built from 17 residues. J lost 3 bases, V lost 4 bases, and 10 bases had no gene match. The CDR3 bases are TGTGCCAGCAGTTTGGGGGGGACAGGGCTTATCAATCAGCCCCAGCATTTT. Its translation is CASSLGGTGLINQPQHF.

The chain recombines TRBV2 with TRBJ2-1; D is unresolved. The germline gives CDR1 SNHLY, CDR2 FYNNEI. The V end lost 6 bases, the J end lost 4 bases, and 13 bases lay between the germline ends. This CDR3 spans 14 amino acids. CDR3 loop: CASSQGRTYNEQFF. The CDR3, as DNA: TGTGCCAGCAGCCAAGGACGGACGTACAATGAGCAGTTCTTC.

The count of this clonotype is one. The chain joins TRBV7-2 to TRBJ2-2; TRBD1 or TRBD2 may be the D gene (6 bases each). V gave up 7 bases and J gave up 4 bases, with 13 bases separating them. The CDR3 runs 14 residues. Germline CDR1 and CDR2: SGHTA and FQGNSA. The CDR3 DNA follows: TGTGCCAGCACCCGGGGGCGCGTCACCGGGGAGCTGTTTTTT. It codes for CASTRGRVTGELFF.

This clonotype turned up a few times. The chain recombines TRBV9 with TRBJ2-3; a possible D gene is TRBD1 (5 bases). Germline V CDR1 and CDR2: SGDLS, YYNGEE. This CDR3 has 16 residues. Between the trimmed V and J ends, which lost 0 bases and 3 bases, there was a span of 14 bases. CDR3: CASSVEETGQTDTQYF. Written as DNA, the CDR3 is TGTGCCAGCAGCGTAGAGGAAACAGGACAAACAGATACGCAGTATTTT.

V usage is TRBV20-1 and J usage is TRBJ1-2, with a weak D call TRBD1 (6 bases). With 2 bases removed from V and 7 bases from J, the gap between germline ends came to 17 bases. The CDR3 length is 14 residues. The germline gives CDR1 DFQATT, CDR2 SNEGSKA (reference sequence). The CDR3 is CSARSLQGVGGYTF. The CDR3 DNA follows: TGCAGTGCTAGATCACTACAGGGAGTCGGTGGCTACACCTTC.

This sequence joins TRBV5-1 and TRBJ2-1; D is unclear. CDR1 is SGHRS, CDR2 YFSETQ, per germline. The V gene lost 0 bases and the J gene lost 8 bases, with 9 bases spanning the gap. The CDR3 spans 13 residues. The CDR3 bases are TGCGCCAGCAGCTTGGGAGTGATCGATGAGCAGTTCTTC. Its protein product is CASSLGVIDEQFF.

The sample holds a few counts of this clonotype. The V gene is TRBV10-1, the J gene TRBJ2-5, with D perhaps matching TRBD2 (5 bases). Germline lookup yields CDR1 WNHNN and CDR2 SYGVQD (reference sequence). The CDR3 loop spans 15 amino acids. V lost 0 bases and J 1 base, leaving 9 bases between the germline ends. The CDR3 here is CASSESYEGQETQYF. Written as DNA, the CDR3 is TGCGCCAGCAGTGAGTCCTATGAGGGCCAAGAGACCCAGTACTTC.

This chain uses TRBV10-3 with TRBJ2-7, with TRBD2 identical over 13 bases. This CDR3 is 16 amino acids long. Germline CDR1 is ENHRY and CDR2 is SYGVKD. Trimming removed 2 bases from V and 6 bases from J; junction bases left unmatched: 7. The CDR3 spells CAISEGGTSGIVEQYF. The CDR3 DNA reads TGTGCCATCAGTGAGGGGGGGACTAGCGGGATCGTCGAGCAGTACTTC.

In this sample, this clonotype turned up a few times. The V and J genes are TRBV11-3 and TRBJ2-5; perhaps D is TRBD1 or TRBD2 (5 bases each). V dropped 5 bases and J dropped 1 base, with 8 bases sitting between them. The length of the CDR3 is 13 residues. CDR1 SGHNT and CDR2 YENEEA come from the germline V gene. The CDR3 DNA follows: TGTGCCAGCAGCACGAGGGGCCAAGAGACCCAGTACTTC. Translated, it gives CASSTRGQETQYF. The whole variable domain, filled in from reference TRBV11-3 and TRBJ2-5, reads EAGVVQSPRYKIIEKKQPVAFWCNPISGHNTLYWYLQNLGQGPELLIRYENEEAVDDSQLPKDRFSAERLKGVDSTLKIQPAELGDSAVYLCASSTRGQETQYFGPGTRLLVL.

This clonotype was detected only a few times. The chain uses TRBV30 and TRBJ2-7; 8 positions match TRBD2. V lost 6 bases and J lost 0; bases outside the gene matches: 10. Germline V gives CDR1 GTSNPN, CDR2 SVGIG (reference sequence). The CDR3 has 15 residues. This CDR3 is CACAGGPTSSYEQYF. As DNA, the CDR3 is TGTGCCTGCGCGGGGGGACCCACGAGCTCCTACGAGCAGTACTTC.

This chain connects TRBV20-1 to TRBJ2-3, with 9 positions matching TRBD1. The CDR3 sequence is 18 residues long. J lost 2 bases, V lost 0 bases, and 12 bases had no gene match. Germline V CDR1 and CDR2: DFQATT, SNEGSKA (reference sequence). CDR3 loop: CSARDTGPGTGYTDTQYF. CDR3 coding DNA: TGCAGTGCTAGAGATACCGGCCCGGGGACAGGGTACACAGATACGCAGTATTTT.